This T cell receptor beta chain appears in the sequencing data of a study of OX40 agonist ivuxolimab in advanced cancers. Between the trimmed V and J ends, which lost 3 bases and 2 bases, there was a span of 28 bases. Germline CDR1 is SGHNT and CDR2 is YYREEE (reference sequence). The CDR3 runs to 20 residues. The assay was immunoSEQ multiplex PCR, and TCRdb's table has in-frame clones only and misses some. The data contain 60,000 or so clones, about 87% of them singletons. The source is an adult with an advanced solid tumor such as melanoma, head and neck, liver or kidney cancer. Specimen: CD4+ or CD8+ T cells sorted from blood, collected in a trial of the OX40 agonist ivuxolimab. The chain couples TRBV5-4 to TRBJ2-3; D possibly corresponds to TRBD2 (6 bases). CDR3 nucleotides: TGTGCCAGCAGCTCTCAGAACTCCCAACAGATTAGCGGTCCCACAGATACGCAGTATTTT. Amino acid sequence: CASSSQNSQQISGPTDTQYF.